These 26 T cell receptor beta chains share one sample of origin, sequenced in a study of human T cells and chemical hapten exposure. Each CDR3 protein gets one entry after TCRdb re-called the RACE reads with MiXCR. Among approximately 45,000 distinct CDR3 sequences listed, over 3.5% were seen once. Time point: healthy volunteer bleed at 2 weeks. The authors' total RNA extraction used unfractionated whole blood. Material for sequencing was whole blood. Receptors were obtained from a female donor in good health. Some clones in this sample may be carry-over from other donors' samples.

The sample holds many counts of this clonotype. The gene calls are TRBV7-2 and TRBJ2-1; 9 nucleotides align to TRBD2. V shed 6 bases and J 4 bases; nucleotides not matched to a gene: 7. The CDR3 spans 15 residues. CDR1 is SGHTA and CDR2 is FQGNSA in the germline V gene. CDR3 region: CASRVSGGDYNEQFF. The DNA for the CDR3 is TGTGCCAGCAGAGTTAGCGGGGGCGATTACAATGAGCAGTTCTTC.

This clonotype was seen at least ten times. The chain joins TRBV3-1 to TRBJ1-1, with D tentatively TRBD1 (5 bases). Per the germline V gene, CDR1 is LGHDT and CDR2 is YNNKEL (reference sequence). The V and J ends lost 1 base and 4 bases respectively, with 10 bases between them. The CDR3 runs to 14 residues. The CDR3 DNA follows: TGTGCCAGCAGCCAAGGGGGCATGGGCACTGAAGCTTTCTTT. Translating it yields CASSQGGMGTEAFF.

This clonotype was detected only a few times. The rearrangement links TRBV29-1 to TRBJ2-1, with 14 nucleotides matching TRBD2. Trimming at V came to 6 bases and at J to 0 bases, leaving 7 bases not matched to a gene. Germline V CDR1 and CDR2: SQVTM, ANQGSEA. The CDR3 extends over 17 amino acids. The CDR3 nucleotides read TGCAGCGTGATTTGGACTAGCGGGGGGTACTCCTACAATGAGCAGTTCTTC. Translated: CSVIWTSGGYSYNEQFF.

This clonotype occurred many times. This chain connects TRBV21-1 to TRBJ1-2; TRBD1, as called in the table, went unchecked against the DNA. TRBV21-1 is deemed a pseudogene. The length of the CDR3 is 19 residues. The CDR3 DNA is TGTGCCAGCAGCAAACCGCCGGGACAGCCACTGCCTCCAAACTATGGCTACACCTTC. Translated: CASSKPPGQPLPPNYGYTF.

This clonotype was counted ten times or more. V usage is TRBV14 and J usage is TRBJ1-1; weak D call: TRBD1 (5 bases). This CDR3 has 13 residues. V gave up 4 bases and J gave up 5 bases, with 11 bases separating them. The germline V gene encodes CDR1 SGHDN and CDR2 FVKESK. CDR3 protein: CASSRGTGTEAFF. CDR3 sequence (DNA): TGTGCCAGCAGCCGCGGGACGGGGACTGAAGCTTTCTTT.

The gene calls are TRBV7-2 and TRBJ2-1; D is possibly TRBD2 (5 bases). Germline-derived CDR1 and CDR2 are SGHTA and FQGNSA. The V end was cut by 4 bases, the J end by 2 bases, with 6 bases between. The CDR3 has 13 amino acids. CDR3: CASSSTTYNEQFF. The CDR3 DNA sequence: TGTGCCAGCAGCTCGACTACCTACAATGAGCAGTTCTTC.

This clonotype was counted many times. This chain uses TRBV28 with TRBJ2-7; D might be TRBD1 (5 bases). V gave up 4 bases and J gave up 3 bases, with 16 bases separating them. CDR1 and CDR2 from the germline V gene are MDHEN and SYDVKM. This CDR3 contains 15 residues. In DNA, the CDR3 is TGTGCCAGCAGTTCCCCCGGCAGGGTAGTCTACGAGCAGTACTTC. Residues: CASSSPGRVVYEQYF. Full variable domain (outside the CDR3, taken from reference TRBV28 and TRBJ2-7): DVKVTQSSRYLVKRTGEKVFLECVQDMDHENMFWYRQDPGLGLRLIYFSYDVKMKEKGDIPEGYSVSREKKERFSLILESASTNQTSMYLCASSSPGRVVYEQYFGPGTRLTVT.

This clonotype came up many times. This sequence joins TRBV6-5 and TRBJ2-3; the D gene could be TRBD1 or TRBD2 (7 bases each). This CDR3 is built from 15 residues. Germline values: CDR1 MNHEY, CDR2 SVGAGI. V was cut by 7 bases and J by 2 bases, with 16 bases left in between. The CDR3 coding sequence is TGTGCCAGCAAGAAATCAGGGGGGGACACAGATACGCAGTATTTT. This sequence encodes CASKKSGGDTDTQYF.

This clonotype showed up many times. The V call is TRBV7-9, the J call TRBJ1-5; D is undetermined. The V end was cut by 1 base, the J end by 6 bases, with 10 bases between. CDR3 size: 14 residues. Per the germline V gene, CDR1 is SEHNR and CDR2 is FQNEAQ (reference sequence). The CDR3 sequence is CASSLGGGVQPQHF. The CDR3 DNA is TGTGCCAGCAGCTTAGGAGGCGGGGTTCAGCCCCAGCATTTT. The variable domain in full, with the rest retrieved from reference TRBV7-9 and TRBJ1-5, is DTGVSQNPRHKITKRGQNVTFRCDPISEHNRLYWYRQTLGQGPEFLTYFQNEAQLEKSRLLSDRFSAERPKGSFSTLEIQRTEQGDSAMYLCASSLGGGVQPQHFGDGTRLSIL.

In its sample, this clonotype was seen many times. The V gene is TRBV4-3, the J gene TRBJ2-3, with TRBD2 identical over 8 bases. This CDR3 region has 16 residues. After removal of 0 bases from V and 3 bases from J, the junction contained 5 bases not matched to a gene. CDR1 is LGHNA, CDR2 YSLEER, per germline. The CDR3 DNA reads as TGCGCCAGCAGCCAAGAGGGACTAGATGTTACAGATACGCAGTATTTT. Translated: CASSQEGLDVTDTQYF.

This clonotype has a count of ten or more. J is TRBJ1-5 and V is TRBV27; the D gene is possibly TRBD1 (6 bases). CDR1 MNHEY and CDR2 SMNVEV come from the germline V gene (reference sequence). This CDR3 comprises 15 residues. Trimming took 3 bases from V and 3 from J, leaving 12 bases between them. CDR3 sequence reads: CASSFAGTFNQPQHF. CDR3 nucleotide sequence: TGTGCCAGCAGTTTTGCCGGGACATTCAATCAGCCCCAGCATTTT.

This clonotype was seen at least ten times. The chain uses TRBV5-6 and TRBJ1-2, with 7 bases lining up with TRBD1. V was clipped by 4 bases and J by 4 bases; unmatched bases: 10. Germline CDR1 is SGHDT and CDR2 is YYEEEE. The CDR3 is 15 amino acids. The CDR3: CASSPQGTGAYGYTF. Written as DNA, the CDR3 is TGTGCCAGCAGCCCTCAGGGTACAGGGGCCTATGGCTACACCTTC.

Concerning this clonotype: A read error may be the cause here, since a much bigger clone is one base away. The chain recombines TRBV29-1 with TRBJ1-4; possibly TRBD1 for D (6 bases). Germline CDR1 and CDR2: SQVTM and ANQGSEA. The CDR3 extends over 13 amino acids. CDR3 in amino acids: CGVGGGADEKLFF. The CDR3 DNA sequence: TGCGGCGTTGGGGGGGGCGCGGATGAAAAACTGTTTTTT.

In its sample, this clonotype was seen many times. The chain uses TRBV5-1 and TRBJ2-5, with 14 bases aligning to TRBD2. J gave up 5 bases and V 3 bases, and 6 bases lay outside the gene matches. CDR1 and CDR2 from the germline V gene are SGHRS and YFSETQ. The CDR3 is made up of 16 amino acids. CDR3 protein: CASSSPGLAGVETQYF. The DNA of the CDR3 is TGCGCCAGCAGCTCACCGGGACTAGCGGGGGTGGAGACCCAGTACTTC.

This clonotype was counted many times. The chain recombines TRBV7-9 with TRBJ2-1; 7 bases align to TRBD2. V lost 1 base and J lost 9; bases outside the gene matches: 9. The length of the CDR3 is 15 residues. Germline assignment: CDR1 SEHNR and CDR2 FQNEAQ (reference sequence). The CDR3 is CASSLGASGGGEQFF. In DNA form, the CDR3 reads TGTGCCAGCAGCTTAGGTGCTAGCGGAGGAGGTGAGCAGTTCTTC.

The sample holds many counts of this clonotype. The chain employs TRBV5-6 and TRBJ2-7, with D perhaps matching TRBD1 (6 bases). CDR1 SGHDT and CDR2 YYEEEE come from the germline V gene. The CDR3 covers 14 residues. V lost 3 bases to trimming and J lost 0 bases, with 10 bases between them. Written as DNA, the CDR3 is TGTGCCAGCAGCTGGGGACACAGCTCCTACGAGCAGTACTTC. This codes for CASSWGHSSYEQYF.

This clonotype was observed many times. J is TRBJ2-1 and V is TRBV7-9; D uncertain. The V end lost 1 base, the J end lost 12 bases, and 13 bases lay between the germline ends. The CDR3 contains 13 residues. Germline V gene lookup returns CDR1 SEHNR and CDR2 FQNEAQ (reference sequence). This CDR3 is CASSLVRVPVQFF. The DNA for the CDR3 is TGTGCCAGCAGCTTAGTTCGCGTCCCGGTGCAGTTCTTC.

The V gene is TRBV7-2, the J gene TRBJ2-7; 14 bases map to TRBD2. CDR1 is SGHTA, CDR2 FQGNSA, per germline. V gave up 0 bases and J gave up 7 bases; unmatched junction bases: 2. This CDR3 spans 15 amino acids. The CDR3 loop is CASSLAGTSGGEQYF. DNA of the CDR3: TGTGCCAGCAGCTTAGCCGGGACTAGCGGGGGAGAGCAGTACTTC.

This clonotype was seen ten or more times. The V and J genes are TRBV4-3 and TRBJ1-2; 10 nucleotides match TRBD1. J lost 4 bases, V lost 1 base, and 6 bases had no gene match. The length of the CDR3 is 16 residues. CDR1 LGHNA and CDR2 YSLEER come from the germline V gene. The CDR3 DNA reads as TGCGCCAGCAGCCAAGGGGGACAGGGGCGATCCTATGGCTACACCTTC. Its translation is CASSQGGQGRSYGYTF.

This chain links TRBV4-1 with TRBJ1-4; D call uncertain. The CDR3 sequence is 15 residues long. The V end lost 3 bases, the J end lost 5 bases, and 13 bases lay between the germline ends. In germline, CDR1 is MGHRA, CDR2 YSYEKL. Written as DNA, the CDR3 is TGCGCCAGCAGCCACCCAGGCTTTTTAAATGAAAAACTGTTTTTT. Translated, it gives CASSHPGFLNEKLFF.

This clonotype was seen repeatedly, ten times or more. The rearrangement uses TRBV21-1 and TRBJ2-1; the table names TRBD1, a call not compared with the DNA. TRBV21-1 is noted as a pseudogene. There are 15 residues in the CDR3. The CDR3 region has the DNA TGTGCCAGCAGTCCCCCTTTACTTATTGGGAATGAGCAGTTCTTC. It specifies CASSPPLLIGNEQFF.

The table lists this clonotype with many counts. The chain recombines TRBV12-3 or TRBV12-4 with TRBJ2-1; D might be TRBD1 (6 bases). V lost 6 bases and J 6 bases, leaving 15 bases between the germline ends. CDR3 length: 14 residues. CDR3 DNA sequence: TGTGCCAGCAGCCCTAGTTACAGGGTCAATGAGCAGTTCTTC. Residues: CASSPSYRVNEQFF.

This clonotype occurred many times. CDR3 sequence reads: CASSRHSSSYEQYF. In DNA, the CDR3 is TGTGCCAGCAGCCGACACTCTAGCTCCTACGAGCAGTACTTC. The gene calls are TRBV27 and TRBJ2-7; unclear D gene. Germline V gene data show CDR1 as MNHEY and CDR2 as SMNVEV (reference sequence). The CDR3 extends over 14 amino acids. With 6 bases removed from V and 0 bases from J, the gap between germline ends came to 12 bases.

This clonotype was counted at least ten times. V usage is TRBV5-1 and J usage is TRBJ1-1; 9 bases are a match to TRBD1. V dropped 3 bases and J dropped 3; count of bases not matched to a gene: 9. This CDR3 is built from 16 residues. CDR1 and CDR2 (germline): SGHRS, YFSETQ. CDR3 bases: TGCGCCAGCAGCTGGGGACAGGGAGGGGCGCACACTGAAGCTTTCTTT. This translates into CASSWGQGGAHTEAFF.

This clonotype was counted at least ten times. Here the CDR3 DNA reads TGTGCCACCAGTGCCAGGGGCGCCTACGAGCAGTACTTC. This translates into CATSARGAYEQYF. The V call is TRBV24-1, the J call TRBJ2-7; D is possibly TRBD1 (6 bases). The V end lost 5 bases, the J end lost 2 bases, and 9 bases lay between the germline ends. This CDR3 comprises 13 residues. CDR1 is KGHDR and CDR2 is SFDVKD in the germline V gene.

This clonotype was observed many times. CDR3 protein: CASCLDWPSPLHF. CDR3 DNA: TGCGCCAGCTGTTTGGATTGGCCTTCACCCCTCCACTTT. The rearrangement links TRBV5-1 to TRBJ1-6; D unclear. Germline CDR1 is SGHRS and CDR2 is YFSETQ. The CDR3 sequence is 13 residues long. V lost 7 bases and J 9 bases, leaving 14 bases between the germline ends.